A single sample gave rise to the 8 T cell receptor beta chains below, sequenced in a study of T-cell memory formation after mild COVID-19. TCRdb independently ran MiXCR on the 5' RACE reads; one entry per CDR3 protein. The sample lists about 180,000 distinct CDR3 sequences, around a sixth occurring once. Sample: PBMCs or a T cell subset sorted from them (not recorded which). The receptor set was obtained from a man younger than 35 who had mild COVID-19 (a few samples of this study predate the infection). Cell type and time point are not known.

The CDR3 nucleotides are TGTGCCAGCAGTTACCCCCTGACAGGGTGGAACACTGAAGCTTTCTTT. It yields the protein CASSYPLTGWNTEAFF. The chain has TRBV6-2 or TRBV6-3 and TRBJ1-1; 7 bases are a match to TRBD1. The J segment lost 1 base and the V segment lost 2 bases, leaving 7 bases of the junction unmatched. The CDR3 runs to 16 residues. The germline gives CDR1 MNHEY, CDR2 SVGEGT.

This chain connects TRBV7-9 to TRBJ1-5; D perhaps matches TRBD1 (6 bases). Per the germline V gene, CDR1 is SEHNR and CDR2 is FQNEAQ (reference sequence). Between the trimmed V and J ends, which lost 11 bases and 0 bases, there was a span of 11 bases. This CDR3 is built from 13 residues. The chain's CDR3 is CASQGYSNQPQHF. In DNA, the CDR3 is TGTGCCTCACAGGGTTATAGCAATCAGCCCCAGCATTTT.

The V call is TRBV28, the J call TRBJ1-1; maybe TRBD1 (5 bases). V lost 8 bases and J lost 1, with 8 bases in between. The CDR3 runs to 12 residues. Germline V gives CDR1 MDHEN, CDR2 SYDVKM. The CDR3: CASGTANTEAFF. The CDR3 bases are TGTGCCAGCGGGACGGCGAACACTGAAGCTTTCTTT.

This chain uses TRBV20-1 with TRBJ1-4, with D uncertain. The CDR3 spans 12 residues. V gave up 4 bases and J gave up 8 bases, with 11 bases separating them. CDR1 is DFQATT, CDR2 SNEGSKA, per germline (reference sequence). The CDR3 coding sequence is TGCAGTGCTAATACGGCCGGGGAAAAACTGTTTTTT. Translation gives CSANTAGEKLFF.

This clonotype was detected many times. The V call is TRBV28, the J call TRBJ2-5, with D possibly matching TRBD2 (5 bases). The germline gives CDR1 MDHEN, CDR2 SYDVKM. V lost 4 bases to trimming and J lost 5 bases, with 11 bases between them. There are 13 residues in the CDR3. CDR3 region: CASSSGVYETQYF. The CDR3 DNA reads TGTGCCAGCAGTTCCGGGGTCTATGAGACCCAGTACTTC.

The chain uses TRBV10-2 and TRBJ1-1, with no clear D. CDR1 and CDR2 from the germline V gene are WSHSY and SAAADI. With 5 bases removed from V and 7 bases from J, the gap between germline ends came to 11 bases. The CDR3 consists of 12 residues. The CDR3 coding sequence is TGCGCCAGCAGTCCAGGACGTATTGAAGCTTTCTTT. As protein: CASSPGRIEAFF.

The chain recombines TRBV29-1 with TRBJ2-2; D might be TRBD2 (5 bases). The CDR3 length is 14 residues. Per the germline V gene, CDR1 is SQVTM and CDR2 is ANQGSEA. V gave up 7 bases and J gave up 0 bases, with 12 bases separating them. The CDR3 nucleotides read TGCAGCGCCGCTTGGACTGCGAACACCGGGGAGCTGTTTTTT. It translates to CSAAWTANTGELFF.

This clonotype was recorded a few times. This chain links TRBV6-2 or TRBV6-3 with TRBJ2-5; a possible D gene is TRBD1 (6 bases). The germline gives CDR1 MNHEY, CDR2 SVGEGT. V shed 1 base and J shed 7 bases, with 13 bases lying between them. CDR3 length: 14 amino acids. This CDR3 is CASSYFRGEATQYF. Here the CDR3 DNA reads TGTGCCAGCAGTTACTTCAGGGGCGAAGCGACCCAGTACTTC.